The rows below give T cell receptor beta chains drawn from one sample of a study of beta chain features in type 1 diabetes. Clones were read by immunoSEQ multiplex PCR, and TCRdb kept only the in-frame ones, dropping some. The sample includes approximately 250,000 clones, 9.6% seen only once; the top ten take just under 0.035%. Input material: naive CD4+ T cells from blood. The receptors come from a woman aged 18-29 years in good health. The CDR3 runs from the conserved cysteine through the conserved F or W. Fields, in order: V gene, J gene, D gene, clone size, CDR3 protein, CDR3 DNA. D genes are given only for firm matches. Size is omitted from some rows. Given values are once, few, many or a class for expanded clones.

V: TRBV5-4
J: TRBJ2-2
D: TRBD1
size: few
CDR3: CASSRTGSPGELFF
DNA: TGTGCCAGCAGCAGGACAGGTTCACCCGGGGAGCTGTTTTTT

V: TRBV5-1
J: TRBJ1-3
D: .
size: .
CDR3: CASSLEGHSGNTIYF
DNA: TGCGCCAGCAGCTTGGAGGGGCACTCTGGAAACACCATATATTTT

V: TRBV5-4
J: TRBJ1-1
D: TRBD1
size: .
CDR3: CASSSSRGRSVDTEAFF
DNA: TGTGCCAGCAGCTCCTCCAGGGGGCGATCGGTGGACACTGAAGCTTTCTTT

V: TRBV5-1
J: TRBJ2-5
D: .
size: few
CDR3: CASSLRRGQETQYF
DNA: TGCGCCAGCAGCTTGCGGAGGGGGCAGGAGACCCAGTACTTC

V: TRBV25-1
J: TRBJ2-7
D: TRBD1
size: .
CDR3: CASSESGQGRHEQYF
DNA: TGTGCCAGCAGTGAGTCTGGACAGGGACGCCACGAGCAGTACTTC

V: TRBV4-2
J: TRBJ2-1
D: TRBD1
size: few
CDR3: CASSPIAGTGLYNEQFF
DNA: TGTGCCAGCAGCCCTATCGCCGGGACAGGGCTCTACAATGAGCAGTTCTTC

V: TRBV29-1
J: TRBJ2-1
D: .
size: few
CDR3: CSVAPTPLAAYNEQFF
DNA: TGCAGCGTTGCCCCGACCCCCCTAGCAGCCTACAATGAGCAGTTCTTC

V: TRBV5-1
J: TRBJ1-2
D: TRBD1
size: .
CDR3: CASSLVGTGVYGYTF
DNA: TGCGCCAGCAGCTTGGTTGGGACAGGGGTCTATGGCTACACCTTC

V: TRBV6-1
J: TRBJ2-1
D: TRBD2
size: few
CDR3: CASSSGGAGNEQFF
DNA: TGTGCCAGCAGTAGCGGGGGGGCGGGGAATGAGCAGTTCTTC

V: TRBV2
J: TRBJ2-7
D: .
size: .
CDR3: CASSETGSYEQYF
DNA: TGTGCCAGCAGTGAGACAGGCTCCTACGAGCAGTACTTC

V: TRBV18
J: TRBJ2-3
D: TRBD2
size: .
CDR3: CASSPDGTSGVRATDTQYF
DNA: TGTGCCAGCTCACCAGACGGAACTAGCGGGGTGAGGGCCACAGATACGCAGTATTTT

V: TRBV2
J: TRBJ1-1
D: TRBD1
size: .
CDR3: CASSEGGQGYTEAFF
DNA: TGTGCCAGCAGTGAAGGAGGACAGGGGTACACTGAAGCTTTCTTT

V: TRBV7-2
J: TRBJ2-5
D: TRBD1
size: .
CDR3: CASSLTGGSETQYF
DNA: TGTGCCAGCAGCCTCACAGGGGGCTCAGAGACCCAGTACTTC

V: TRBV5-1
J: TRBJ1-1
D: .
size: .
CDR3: CASSLEELNTEAFF
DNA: TGCGCCAGCAGCTTGGAGGAGTTGAACACTGAAGCTTTCTTT

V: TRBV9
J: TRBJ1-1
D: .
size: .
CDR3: CASSVAGTEAFF
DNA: TGTGCCAGCAGCGTAGCGGGGACTGAAGCTTTCTTT

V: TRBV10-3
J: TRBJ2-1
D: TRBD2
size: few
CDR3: CAISPASGGGYNEQFF
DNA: TGTGCCATCAGTCCGGCCTCGGGGGGAGGCTACAATGAGCAGTTCTTC

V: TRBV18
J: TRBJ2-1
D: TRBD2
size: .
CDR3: CASSPPTSGRIYNEQFF
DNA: TGTGCCAGCTCACCCCCCACTAGCGGGAGAATCTACAATGAGCAGTTCTTC

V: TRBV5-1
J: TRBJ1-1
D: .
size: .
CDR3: CASSWTVGDTEAFF
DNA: TGCGCCAGCAGCTGGACAGTTGGTGACACTGAAGCTTTCTTT

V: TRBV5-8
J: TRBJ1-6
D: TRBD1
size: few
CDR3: CASSAQGAANNSPLHF
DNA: TGTGCCAGCAGCGCACAGGGGGCCGCTAATAATTCACCCCTCCACTTT

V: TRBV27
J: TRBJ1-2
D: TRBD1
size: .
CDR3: CASHRDRPNYGYTF
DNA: TGTGCCTCACACCGGGACAGACCTAACTATGGCTACACCTTC

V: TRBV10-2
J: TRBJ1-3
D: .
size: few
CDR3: CASSAVNFRDTIYF
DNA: TGCGCCAGCAGTGCTGTAAACTTCAGGGACACCATATATTTT

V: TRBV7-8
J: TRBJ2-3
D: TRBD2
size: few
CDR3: CASSLRALAGATDTQYF
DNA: TGTGCCAGCAGCCTCCGCGCCCTAGCGGGAGCTACAGATACGCAGTATTTT

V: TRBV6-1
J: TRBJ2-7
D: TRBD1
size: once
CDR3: CASSNDRGQGEQYF
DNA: TGTGCCAGCAGTAACGACAGGGGGCAGGGGGAGCAGTACTTC

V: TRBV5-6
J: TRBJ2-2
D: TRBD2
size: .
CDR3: CASSLGLAANTGELFF
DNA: TGTGCCAGCAGCTTGGGGCTAGCGGCGAACACCGGGGAGCTGTTTTTT

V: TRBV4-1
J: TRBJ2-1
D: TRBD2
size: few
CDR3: CASSQTPPGRGSNNEQFF
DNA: TGCGCCAGCAGCCAAACACCACCCGGGAGGGGATCAAACAATGAGCAGTTCTTC

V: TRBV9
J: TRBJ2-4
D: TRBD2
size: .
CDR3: CASSTRGAGEAKNIQYF
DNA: TGTGCCAGCAGCACCAGAGGGGCGGGGGAGGCCAAAAACATTCAGTACTTC

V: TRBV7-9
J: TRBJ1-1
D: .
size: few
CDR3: CASSLNRDTEAFF
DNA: TGTGCCAGCAGCTTGAACAGGGACACTGAAGCTTTCTTT

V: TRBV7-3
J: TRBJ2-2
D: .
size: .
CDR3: CASSLQLAPGTGELFF
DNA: TGTGCCAGCAGCTTGCAACTAGCCCCCGGCACCGGGGAGCTGTTTTTT

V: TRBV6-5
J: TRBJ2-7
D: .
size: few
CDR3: CASSDPQGRNEQYF
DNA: TGTGCCAGCAGTGACCCACAGGGCCGGAACGAGCAGTACTTC

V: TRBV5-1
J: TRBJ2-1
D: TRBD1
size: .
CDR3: CASSLAGQGPYNEQFF
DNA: TGCGCCAGCAGCTTGGCCGGACAGGGTCCCTACAATGAGCAGTTCTTC

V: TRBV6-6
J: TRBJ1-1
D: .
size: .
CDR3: CASSAGHTEAFF
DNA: TGTGCCAGTAGTGCAGGTCACACTGAAGCTTTCTTT

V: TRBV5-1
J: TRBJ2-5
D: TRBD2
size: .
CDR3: CASSSILASQETQYF
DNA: TGCGCCAGCAGCTCAATACTAGCGTCCCAAGAGACCCAGTACTTC

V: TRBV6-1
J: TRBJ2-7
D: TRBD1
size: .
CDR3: CASSLDRVVSYEQYF
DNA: TGTGCCAGCAGTCTGGACAGGGTAGTATCCTACGAGCAGTACTTC

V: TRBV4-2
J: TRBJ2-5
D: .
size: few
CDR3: CASSAGPLETQYF
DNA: TGTGCCAGCAGCGCCGGTCCATTGGAGACCCAGTACTTC

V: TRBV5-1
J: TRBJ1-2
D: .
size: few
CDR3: CASSLDSYGYTF
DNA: TGCGCCAGCAGCTTGGACAGCTATGGCTACACCTTC

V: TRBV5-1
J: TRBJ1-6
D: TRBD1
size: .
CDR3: CASSQRQGIMDSPLHF
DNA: TGCGCCAGCAGCCAAAGACAGGGTATCATGGATTCACCCCTCCACTTT

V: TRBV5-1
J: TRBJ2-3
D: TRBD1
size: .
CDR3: CASSGRRGSSTDTQYF
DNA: TGCGCCAGCAGCGGTCGCAGGGGGAGCAGCACAGATACGCAGTATTTT

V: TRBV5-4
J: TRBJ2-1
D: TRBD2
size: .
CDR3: CASSPSASGLAGYNEQFF
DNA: TGTGCCAGCAGCCCGTCGGCTAGCGGTCTGGCCGGCTACAATGAGCAGTTCTTC

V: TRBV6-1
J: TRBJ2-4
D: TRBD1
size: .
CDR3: CASSTRDRDIQYF
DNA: TGTGCCAGCAGTACACGGGACAGGGACATTCAGTACTTC

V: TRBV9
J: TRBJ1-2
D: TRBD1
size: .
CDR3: CASSVFDREGYGYTF
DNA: TGTGCCAGCAGCGTCTTCGACAGGGAAGGCTATGGCTACACCTTC

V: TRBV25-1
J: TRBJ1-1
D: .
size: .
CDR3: CASSAGGSTEAFF
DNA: TGTGCCAGCAGCGCGGGGGGCAGCACTGAAGCTTTCTTT

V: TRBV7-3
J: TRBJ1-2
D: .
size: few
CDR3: CASSLRAGLGYTF
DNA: TGTGCCAGCAGCTTAAGGGCAGGGTTAGGCTACACCTTC

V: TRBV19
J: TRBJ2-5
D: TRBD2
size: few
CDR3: CASRGRAETQYF
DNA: TGTGCCAGTAGGGGGAGGGCCGAGACCCAGTACTTC

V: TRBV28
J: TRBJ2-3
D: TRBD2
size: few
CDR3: CASSSKRGWGDTQYF
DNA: TGTGCCAGCAGCTCCAAGCGGGGATGGGGAGATACGCAGTATTTT

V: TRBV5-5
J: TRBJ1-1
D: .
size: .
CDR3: CASSPGSANTEAFF
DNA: TGTGCCAGCAGCCCAGGGTCGGCGAACACTGAAGCTTTCTTT

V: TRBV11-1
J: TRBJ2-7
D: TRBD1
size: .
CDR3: CASSLGTGWSLYEQYF
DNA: TGTGCCAGCAGCTTAGGGACAGGTTGGTCCCTCTACGAGCAGTACTTC

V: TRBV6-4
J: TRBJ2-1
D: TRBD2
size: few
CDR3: CASSAQREGEQFF
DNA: TGTGCCAGCAGTGCCCAGCGGGAGGGTGAGCAGTTCTTC

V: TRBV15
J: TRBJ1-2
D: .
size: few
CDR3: CATSRDRWSENGYTF
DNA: TGTGCCACCAGCAGAGATCGATGGAGTGAGAATGGCTACACCTTC

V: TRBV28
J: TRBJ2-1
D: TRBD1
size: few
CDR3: CASSLPDRAYNEQFF
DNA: TGTGCCAGCAGTTTACCGGACAGGGCGTACAATGAGCAGTTCTTC

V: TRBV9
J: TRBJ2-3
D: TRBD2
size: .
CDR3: CASSAVLAGGLRATDTQYF
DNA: TGTGCCAGCAGCGCCGTACTAGCGGGGGGTCTCCGAGCCACAGATACGCAGTATTTT

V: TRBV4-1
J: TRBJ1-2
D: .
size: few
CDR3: CASSQEAGYGYTF
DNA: TGCGCCAGCAGCCAAGAAGCAGGCTATGGCTACACCTTC

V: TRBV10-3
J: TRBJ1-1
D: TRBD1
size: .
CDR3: CATAGTGDTEAFF
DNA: TGTGCCACTGCCGGGACAGGGGACACTGAAGCTTTCTTT

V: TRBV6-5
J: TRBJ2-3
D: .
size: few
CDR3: CASRARQTVYTQYF
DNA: TGTGCCAGCAGGGCAAGACAGACAGTGTATACGCAGTATTTT

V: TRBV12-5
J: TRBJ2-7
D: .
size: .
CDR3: CASAPPQARNEQYF
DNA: TGTGCTAGTGCCCCCCCACAGGCGAGAAACGAGCAGTACTTC

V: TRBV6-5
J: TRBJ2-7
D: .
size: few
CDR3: CASSLMGLRVEQYF
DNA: TGTGCCAGCAGCCTAATGGGACTTAGGGTCGAGCAGTACTTC

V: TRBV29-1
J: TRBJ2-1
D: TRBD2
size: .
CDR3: CSVGLAGINEQFF
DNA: TGCAGCGTGGGACTAGCGGGGATCAATGAGCAGTTCTTC

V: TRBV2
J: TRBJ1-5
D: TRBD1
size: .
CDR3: CASSDRQGGANQPQHF
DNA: TGTGCCAGCAGTGATCGGCAAGGGGGCGCAAATCAGCCCCAGCATTTT

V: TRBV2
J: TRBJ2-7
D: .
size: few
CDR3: CASSEEGYEQYF
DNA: TGTGCCAGCAGTGAAGAGGGGTACGAGCAGTACTTC

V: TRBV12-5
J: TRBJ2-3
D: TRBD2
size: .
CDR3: CASDPGPRLAGPSTDTQYF
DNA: TGTGCTAGTGACCCGGGACCTAGACTAGCGGGACCTAGCACAGATACGCAGTATTTT

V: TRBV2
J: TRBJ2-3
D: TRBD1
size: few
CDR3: CASSEEGAIGTDTQYF
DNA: TGTGCCAGCAGTGAAGAGGGGGCGATTGGCACAGATACGCAGTATTTT